This T cell receptor beta chain was profiled in a study of OX40 agonist ivuxolimab in advanced cancers. Baseline was the first blood sampling point, followed by cycle 4 day 1 and cycle 7 day 1. Measured with immunoSEQ multiplex PCR; TCRdb has only the in-frame clones, and not every one. The sample comprises roughly 86,000 clones, approximately 91% of which are singletons, and approximately 0.7% rests with the top ten. The receptor's source is an adult with an advanced solid tumor such as melanoma, head and neck, liver or kidney cancer. Sequenced here: CD4+ or CD8+ T cells sorted from blood, sampled in a trial of the OX40 agonist ivuxolimab.

CDR3 sequence reads: CASSVSGGRPGELFF. The CDR3 DNA sequence: TGTGCCAGCAGCGTTAGCGGAGGGAGGCCCGGGGAGCTGTTTTTT. The chain links TRBV9 to TRBJ2-2; perhaps TRBD2 as D (6 bases). V was clipped by 2 bases and J by 6 bases, with 14 bases between them. The CDR3 has 15 residues. The germline CDR1 and CDR2 sequences are SGDLS and YYNGEE.